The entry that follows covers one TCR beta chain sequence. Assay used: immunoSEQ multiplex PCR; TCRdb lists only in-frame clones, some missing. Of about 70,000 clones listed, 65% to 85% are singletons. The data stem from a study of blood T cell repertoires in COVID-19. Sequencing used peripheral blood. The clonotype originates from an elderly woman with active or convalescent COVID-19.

As DNA, the CDR3 is TGTGCCAGCAGCTTAGGTACGCTAGCGGGAGTGGTTGAAGGCGAGCAGTACTTC. This encodes CASSLGTLAGVVEGEQYF. The chain links TRBV11-2 to TRBJ2-7, with 10 bases that match TRBD2. The CDR3 sequence is 18 residues long. Germline V gene data show CDR1 as SGHAT and CDR2 as FQNNGV. With V trimmed by 1 base and J by 6 bases, 15 bases remained unmatched.